Listed here are 12 T cell receptor beta chains from one sample, sequenced in a study of control samples from healthy donors and cancer patients. Some clones are missing from TCRdb's copy, which holds only in-frame ones; the method was immunoSEQ multiplex PCR. The sample lists fewer than 65,000 clones; roughly nine tenths were seen once. Sequenced: PBMCs. These receptors all come from a man between 35 and 55 years old with colorectal cancer.

The genes are TRBV2 and TRBJ1-2; the D is unclear. This CDR3 comprises 11 residues. Germline CDR1 SNHLY, CDR2 FYNNEI. Trimming shortened V by 3 bases and J by 8 bases, and 7 bases separated the two germline ends. The CDR3 loop is CASSEEGGYTF. For the CDR3, the DNA is TGTGCCAGCAGTGAGGAGGGCGGCTACACCTTC.

The chain employs TRBV27 and TRBJ2-7; D is unclear. Germline-derived CDR1 and CDR2 are MNHEY and SMNVEV (reference sequence). The CDR3 extends over 11 amino acids. Trimming shortened V by 8 bases and J by 1 base, and 6 bases separated the two germline ends. The CDR3 DNA sequence: TGTGCCAGCTGGGGTTCCTACGAGCAGTACTTC. This sequence encodes CASWGSYEQYF.

V usage is TRBV12-5 and J usage is TRBJ2-3, with 10 bases fitting TRBD2. Losses at the gene ends were 1 base for V and 2 bases for J; bases not matched to a gene: 6. This CDR3 comprises 17 residues. CDR1 and CDR2 (germline): LGHNT, FRNRAP. Here the CDR3 DNA reads TGTGCTAGTGGTTTGGGATTAAGCGGGAGGGTCACAGATACGCAGTATTTT. It specifies CASGLGLSGRVTDTQYF. Full variable domain (outside the CDR3, taken from reference TRBV12-5 and TRBJ2-3): DARVTQTPRHKVTEMGQEVTMRCQPILGHNTVFWYRQTMMQGLELLAYFRNRAPLDDSGMPKDRFSAEMPDATLATLKIQPSEPRDSAVYFCASGLGLSGRVTDTQYFGPGTRLTVL.

The V call is TRBV7-2, the J call TRBJ1-5, with D perhaps TRBD1 (6 bases). V lost 0 bases and J lost 6, with 15 bases in between. Germline values: CDR1 SGHTA, CDR2 FQGNSA. This CDR3 has 16 amino acids. The CDR3 here is CASSLAGHNLGQPQHF. DNA of the CDR3: TGTGCCAGCAGCTTAGCGGGACACAATTTGGGTCAGCCCCAGCATTTT.

The chain has TRBV7-9 and TRBJ2-3; D is uncertain. CDR3 length: 13 residues. Germline CDR1 reads SEHNR; CDR2 reads FQNEAQ (reference sequence). V dropped 4 bases and J dropped 1 base, with 6 bases sitting between them. CDR3: CASSSWGTDTQYF. In DNA form, the CDR3 reads TGTGCCAGCAGCTCCTGGGGCACAGATACGCAGTATTTT.

V gene TRBV24-1 combines with J gene TRBJ2-5, with 9 bases fitting TRBD1. CDR3 length: 15 amino acids. Looked up from germline, CDR1 is KGHDR and CDR2 is SFDVKD. V shed 5 bases and J 5 bases; nucleotides not matched to a gene: 8. The CDR3 sequence is CATSGTGDSLETQYF. CDR3 coding DNA: TGTGCCACCAGTGGGACAGGGGATTCGTTGGAGACCCAGTACTTC.

V gene TRBV6-5 combines with J gene TRBJ1-4, with D tentatively TRBD1 (5 bases). This CDR3 has 13 residues. V was shortened by 1 base and J by 7 bases, with 7 bases between the two germline ends. Per germline, CDR1 MNHEY and CDR2 SVGAGI. CDR3 residues: CASSYLGGEKLFF. The CDR3 nucleotides read TGTGCCAGCAGTTACTTGGGGGGTGAAAAACTGTTTTTT.

This chain links TRBV15 with TRBJ1-1; no clear D. The germline CDR1 and CDR2 sequences are LNHNV and YYDKDF (reference sequence). V lost 9 bases, J lost 5 bases, and 19 bases lay in between. The CDR3 is made up of 14 amino acids. DNA for the CDR3: TGTGCCACAGCCAGGTTTTCCAAGGGAACTGAAGCTTTCTTT. Residues: CATARFSKGTEAFF.

This clone appeared a few times. This sequence joins TRBV28 and TRBJ2-7; a possible D gene is TRBD2 (5 bases). CDR1 and CDR2 from the germline V gene are MDHEN and SYDVKM. V was trimmed by 6 bases and J by 5 bases, leaving 11 bases between them. This CDR3 contains 12 residues. The CDR3 spells CASRSLGDEQYF. Written as DNA, the CDR3 is TGTGCCAGCAGGTCCCTCGGGGACGAGCAGTACTTC.

This rearrangement joins TRBV18 to TRBJ2-2; the D gene is possibly TRBD2 (5 bases). Germline assignment: CDR1 KGHSH and CDR2 LQKENI. This CDR3 contains 15 residues. The germline V and J ends were trimmed by 2 bases and 5 bases, with 12 bases remaining between them. This chain's CDR3 is CASSPVTRTTGELFF. The CDR3 nucleotides read TGTGCCAGCTCACCAGTCACTAGAACTACCGGGGAGCTGTTTTTT.

This clone was seen a few times. The chain employs TRBV14 and TRBJ1-5, with a possible D match to TRBD1 (6 bases). This CDR3 is 15 amino acids long. Germline CDR1 is SGHDN and CDR2 is FVKESK. Deletions cut 4 bases from V and 6 bases from J, with 16 bases between. In nucleotides, the CDR3 is TGTGCCAGCAGCCTCTACGGGACATATTTTCAGCCCCAGCATTTT. Its translation is CASSLYGTYFQPQHF.

This chain links TRBV2 with TRBJ1-4; D is undetermined. Trimming stripped 2 bases from V and 0 bases from J, with 7 bases between. Germline V gene data show CDR1 as SNHLY and CDR2 as FYNNEI. The CDR3 contains 15 residues. This CDR3 is CASSESDPTNEKLFF. The CDR3 DNA reads TGTGCCAGCAGTGAAAGTGATCCAACTAATGAAAAACTGTTTTTT.